The 15 T cell receptor beta chains presented below share a single source sample, sequenced in a study of shared clonotypes between healthy human individuals. Produced via immunoSEQ multiplex PCR; TCRdb's table is partial and in-frame only. The data show under 600,000 clones, 95% to 96% seen once. Sequencing was performed on naive CD4+ T cells sorted from blood. Subset noted: CD45RA+ positively selected. The source of these receptors is a woman in her twenties or thirties in good health.

The chain has TRBV28 and TRBJ2-1, with a weak D call TRBD1 (5 bases). From germline, CDR1 is MDHEN and CDR2 SYDVKM. The CDR3 length is 12 residues. The germline V and J ends were trimmed by 7 bases and 11 bases, with 15 bases remaining between them. For the CDR3, the DNA is TGTGCCAGCAAGGGGTCTGGCGATAAGCAGTTCTTC. Its protein is CASKGSGDKQFF.

V is TRBV28 and J is TRBJ1-3, with 9 nucleotides matching TRBD1. The germline V gene has CDR1 MDHEN and CDR2 SYDVKM. This CDR3 comprises 16 residues. The V and J ends lost 4 bases and 4 bases, in that order; junction bases with no gene match: 8. Written as DNA, the CDR3 is TGTGCCAGCAGTTCCCCAACAGGGGGCCCCGGAAACACCATATATTTT. Protein sequence: CASSSPTGGPGNTIYF.

V usage is TRBV6-5 and J usage is TRBJ2-5; no definite D call. Germline values: CDR1 MNHEY, CDR2 SVGAGI. The CDR3 is 13 residues long. Trimming pared 6 bases from V and 5 bases from J, leaving 13 bases between. The CDR3, as DNA: TGTGCCAGCAGCCGAGTAAGGCGGGAGACCCAGTACTTC. This translates into CASSRVRRETQYF.

The chain has TRBV6-1 and TRBJ2-3; D unresolved. V was clipped by 2 bases and J by 2 bases, with 8 bases between them. The germline V gene encodes CDR1 MNHNS and CDR2 SASEGT. The CDR3 is 14 residues long. CDR3 nucleotides: TGTGCCAGCAGTGAAAAGTTTGCCACAGATACGCAGTATTTT. It translates to CASSEKFATDTQYF.

CDR3 nucleotides: TGTGCCAGCAGCTTTGGGGGTCTGGGTTACTACGAGCAGTACTTC. This encodes CASSFGGLGYYEQYF. The chain uses TRBV28 and TRBJ2-7, with D perhaps given as TRBD1 or TRBD2 (5 bases each). This CDR3 comprises 15 residues. CDR1 MDHEN and CDR2 SYDVKM come from the germline V gene. V lost 6 bases to trimming and J lost 3 bases, with 18 bases between them.

The V call is TRBV5-8, the J call TRBJ1-2, with D unclear. Trimming pared 7 bases from V and 3 bases from J, leaving 22 bases between. The CDR3 has 16 residues. Germline V lookup: CDR1 SGHTS, CDR2 YDEGEE. The CDR3 DNA sequence: TGTGCCAGCCGCCTCTGGGGTGGCACTGGGGACTATGGCTACACCTTC. This encodes CASRLWGGTGDYGYTF.

The chain is built from TRBV2 and TRBJ2-1; 7 nucleotides match TRBD2. Germline assignment: CDR1 SNHLY and CDR2 FYNNEI. J gave up 8 bases and V 7 bases, and 11 bases lay outside the gene matches. The CDR3 sequence is 14 residues long. The CDR3, as DNA: TGTGCCAGCATGGGAGACAAACGGGGGGATGAGCAGTTCTTC. It is translated as CASMGDKRGDEQFF.

The gene calls are TRBV19 and TRBJ2-1; 9 bases are shared with TRBD1. V was pared by 6 bases and J by 4 bases, with 4 bases of the junction left unmatched. The length of the CDR3 is 14 residues. Germline loops: CDR1 LNHDA, CDR2 SQIVND (reference sequence). Here the CDR3 DNA reads TGTGCCAGTAGACTAGGGACAGGGTACAATGAGCAGTTCTTC. Translating gives CASRLGTGYNEQFF. The full variable domain, in which reference TRBV19 and TRBJ2-1 provide the parts outside the CDR3, is DGGITQSPKYLFRKEGQNVTLSCEQNLNHDAMYWYRQDPGQGLRLIYYSQIVNDFQKGDIAEGYSVSREKKESFPLTVTSAQKNPTAFYLCASRLGTGYNEQFFGPGTRLTVL.

The chain is built from TRBV11-3 and TRBJ2-3; possibly TRBD1 or TRBD2 for D (5 bases each). This CDR3 has 15 amino acids. Trimming left V 5 bases short and J 2 bases short, with 14 bases between. The germline CDR1 and CDR2 sequences are SGHNT and YENEEA. The CDR3 loop reads CASSHRDLTTDTQYF. CDR3 nucleotides: TGTGCCAGCAGCCACCGGGACCTTACCACAGATACGCAGTATTTT.

CDR3 loop: CAWSVGAGFNGYTF. CDR3 in DNA: TGTGCCTGGAGTGTAGGGGCAGGGTTCAACGGCTACACCTTC. This chain links TRBV30 with TRBJ1-2, with D possibly TRBD1 on 5 matching bases. The V end was cut by 0 bases, the J end by 8 bases, with 16 bases between. The CDR3 extends over 14 amino acids. Per germline, CDR1 GTSNPN and CDR2 SVGIG (reference sequence). The variable domain in full, completed from reference TRBV30 and TRBJ1-2, reads SQTIHQWPATLVQPVGSPLSLECTVEGTSNPNLYWYRQAAGRGLQLLFYSVGIGQISSEVPQNLSASRPQDRQFILSSKKLLLSDSGFYLCAWSVGAGFNGYTFGSGTRLTVV.

The chain uses TRBV6-6 and TRBJ2-2, with D uncertain. Trimming took 10 bases from V and 1 from J, leaving 7 bases between them. This CDR3 is built from 12 residues. Germline values: CDR1 MNHNY, CDR2 SVGAGI (reference sequence). The DNA of the CDR3 is TGTGCCACGCGGAGGAACACCGGGGAGCTGTTTTTT. Encoded protein: CATRRNTGELFF.

This chain joins TRBV5-1 and TRBJ2-2; 7 nucleotides line up with TRBD2. Losses at the gene ends were 0 bases for V and 4 bases for J; bases not matched to a gene: 15. The CDR3 has 19 residues. Germline V CDR1 and CDR2: SGHRS, YFSETQ. The CDR3 reads CASSLEAGGGLMGTGELFF. The CDR3 DNA sequence: TGCGCCAGCAGCTTGGAGGCCGGCGGGGGACTAATGGGCACCGGGGAGCTGTTTTTT.

This clone was counted a single time. The rearrangement uses TRBV7-2 and TRBJ2-1; TRBD2 matches 9 bases. The CDR3 is made up of 15 amino acids. CDR1 is SGHTA, CDR2 FQGNSA, per germline. Germline trimming cut 1 base from V and 9 bases from J; bases unmatched to any gene: 7. CDR3 residues: CASSLVVSGSSEQFF. The DNA of the CDR3 is TGTGCCAGCAGCTTAGTAGTTAGCGGGAGTTCTGAGCAGTTCTTC.

This chain links TRBV11-2 with TRBJ2-3; 7 nucleotides align to TRBD2. The CDR3 loop spans 14 amino acids. The V segment lost 3 bases and the J segment 3 bases; nucleotides outside the gene matches: 3. Germline V gene sequence: CDR1 SGHAT, CDR2 FQNNGV. The CDR3 protein is CASSLGGRTDTQYF. For the CDR3, the DNA is TGTGCCAGCAGCTTGGGCGGGAGAACAGATACGCAGTATTTT.

This clone was recorded once. This chain uses TRBV6-5 with TRBJ2-5; no firm D call. This CDR3 comprises 13 residues. The V and J ends lost 0 bases and 8 bases respectively, with 10 bases between them. From germline, CDR1 is MNHEY and CDR2 SVGAGI. CDR3 sequence: CASSYSYSGTQYF. DNA of the CDR3: TGTGCCAGCAGTTACTCCTACTCCGGTACCCAGTACTTC.